This T cell receptor beta chain was documented in a study of CD8 T cells in ankylosing spondylitis. This clonotype was seen more than once but under ten times. Its antigen remains unidentified. Using quantitative 5'-RACE with molecular barcodes, the authors made TCR beta libraries. One entry per CDR3 protein, called by TCRdb with MiXCR from the 5' RACE reads. Here the sample spans approximately 35,000 distinct CDR3 sequences, about an eighth being singletons. Notes on the study in general: Reactive arthritis synovial fluid and blood previously showed some of these motif variants. From matched ankylosing spondylitis synovial fluid, disease-linked clones were reportedly recovered at significantly enriched levels. The study identified a TCR beta motif of under ten highly homologous variants that appeared characteristic of ankylosing spondylitis blood.

V lost 3 bases and J 1 base, leaving 6 bases between the germline ends. The CDR3 contains 13 residues. CDR1 and CDR2 from the germline V gene are LNHDA and SQIVND (reference sequence). The receptor's source is a male donor with ankylosing spondylitis. The chain links TRBV19 to TRBJ1-1; no clear D gene. Source material: synovial fluid, either unsorted or a sorted T cell fraction (not recorded which). The CDR3 reads CASSIRGNTEAFF. The CDR3 DNA sequence: TGTGCCAGTAGTATCCGAGGGAACACTGAAGCTTTCTTT.